This T cell receptor (beta chain) is from a study of beta chain features in type 1 diabetes. Across the whole study: Patients were similar to healthy donors in age and gender (as well as in cell yields). Examination covered fewer than 110 million sorted cells spanning all samples.

Each sorted population was over 95% pure. The germline gives CDR1 LGHNA, CDR2 YSLEER. Germline trimming cut 1 base from V and 3 bases from J; bases unmatched to any gene: 4. The CDR3 contains 15 residues. The sequenced template was cDNA made from the entire isolated RNA. Naive, central memory and regulatory T cell samples yielded around 3.4 million reads on average. Only in-frame clones appear in the TCRdb table, and some are missing; sequencing was by immunoSEQ multiplex PCR. The sample carries around 430,000 clones, around 30% recorded once. The sample was naive CD4+ T cells from blood. The chain combines TRBV4-3 with TRBJ2-7; the match to TRBD1 covers 9 bases. The receptor was isolated from a young man in good health. The DNA for the CDR3 is TGCGCCAGCAGCCAAGGTGGGACAGGGCTCTACGAGCAGTACTTC. Amino acids: CASSQGGTGLYEQYF.